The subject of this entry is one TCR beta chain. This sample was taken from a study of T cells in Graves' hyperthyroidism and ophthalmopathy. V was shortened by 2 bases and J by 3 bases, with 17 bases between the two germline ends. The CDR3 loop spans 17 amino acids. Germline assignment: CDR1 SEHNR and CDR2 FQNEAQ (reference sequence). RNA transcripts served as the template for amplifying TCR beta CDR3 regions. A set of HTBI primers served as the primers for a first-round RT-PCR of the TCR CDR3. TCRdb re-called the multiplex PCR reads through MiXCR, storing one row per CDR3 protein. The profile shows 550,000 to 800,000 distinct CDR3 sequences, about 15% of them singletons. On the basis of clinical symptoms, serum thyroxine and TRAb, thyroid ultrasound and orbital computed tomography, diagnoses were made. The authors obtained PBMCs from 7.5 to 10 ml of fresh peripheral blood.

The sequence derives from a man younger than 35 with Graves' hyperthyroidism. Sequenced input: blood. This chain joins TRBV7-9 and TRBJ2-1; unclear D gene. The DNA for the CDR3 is TGTGCCAGCAGCTTACCGCCCTGGGCGGAAGACTACAATGAGCAGTTCTTC. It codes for CASSLPPWAEDYNEQFF.